Listed below are T cell receptor beta chains from one sample, sequenced in a study of shared clonotypes between healthy human individuals. The protocol was immunoSEQ multiplex PCR, while the TCRdb copy is restricted to in-frame clones and leaves out a portion. In the table there are 470,000 or so clones, over 70% of which are singletons. Sequenced material: PBMCs. These receptors were collected from a middle-aged woman in good health. Some clones in this sample may be carry-over from other donors' samples. Both conserved end residues are part of each CDR3. D genes are given only for firm matches. Clone size is stated in some rows and not others, as once, few, many or a class when expanded.

J gene: TRBJ1-2; V gene: TRBV18; CDR3 length: 16; D gene: -; clone size: -; CDR3 protein: CASSPSGDGLPHGYTF; CDR3 DNA: TGTGCCAGCTCACCCTCGGGGGACGGTTTACCCCATGGCTACACCTTC
J gene: TRBJ2-1; V gene: TRBV20-1; CDR3 length: 11; D gene: -; clone size: -; CDR3 protein: CSAPDYNEQFF; CDR3 DNA: TGCAGTGCTCCGGACTACAATGAGCAGTTCTTC
J gene: TRBJ2-7; V gene: TRBV28; CDR3 length: 16; D gene: TRBD2; clone size: -; CDR3 protein: CASSLSFAGAAYEQYF; CDR3 DNA: TGTGCCAGCAGTTTGAGTTTCGCGGGAGCAGCCTACGAGCAGTACTTC
J gene: TRBJ2-5; V gene: TRBV28; CDR3 length: 14; D gene: TRBD2; clone size: -; CDR3 protein: CASSPLATQETQYF; CDR3 DNA: TGTGCCAGCAGTCCACTAGCGACCCAAGAGACCCAGTACTTC
J gene: TRBJ2-5; V gene: TRBV7-2; CDR3 length: 15; D gene: -; clone size: -; CDR3 protein: CASSQLVDSRETQYF; CDR3 DNA: TGTGCCAGCAGCCAGCTGGTGGATAGCCGAGAGACCCAGTACTTC
J gene: TRBJ2-3; V gene: TRBV4-2; CDR3 length: 14; D gene: -; clone size: -; CDR3 protein: CASSQDPSGTKKYF; CDR3 DNA: TGTGCCAGCAGCCAAGATCCGAGTGGGACAAAGAAGTATTTT
J gene: TRBJ2-7; V gene: TRBV5-4; CDR3 length: 13; D gene: -; clone size: -; CDR3 protein: CASSPDWAREQYF; CDR3 DNA: TGTGCCAGCAGCCCGGACTGGGCGCGGGAGCAGTACTTC
J gene: TRBJ2-3; V gene: TRBV5-1; CDR3 length: 16; D gene: TRBD2; clone size: -; CDR3 protein: CASSLRLAGETDTQYF; CDR3 DNA: TGCGCCAGCAGCTTGCGGCTAGCGGGAGAAACAGATACGCAGTATTTT
J gene: TRBJ2-5; V gene: TRBV5-1; CDR3 length: 14; D gene: -; clone size: -; CDR3 protein: CASSLGETRETQYF; CDR3 DNA: TGCGCCAGCAGCTTGGGTGAGACCAGAGAGACCCAGTACTTC
J gene: TRBJ2-7; V gene: TRBV7-2; CDR3 length: 13; D gene: -; clone size: -; CDR3 protein: CASSLDDNYEQYF; CDR3 DNA: TGTGCCAGTAGCTTAGACGACAACTACGAGCAGTACTTC
J gene: TRBJ1-1; V gene: TRBV5-1; CDR3 length: 14; D gene: -; clone size: -; CDR3 protein: CASSLSELDTEAFF; CDR3 DNA: TGCGCCAGCAGCTTGAGCGAATTGGACACTGAAGCTTTCTTT
J gene: TRBJ2-3; V gene: TRBV15; CDR3 length: 17; D gene: TRBD1; clone size: -; CDR3 protein: CATSRDQQGAGTDTQYF; CDR3 DNA: TGTGCCACCAGCAGAGATCAACAGGGGGCTGGCACAGATACGCAGTATTTT
J gene: TRBJ2-5; V gene: TRBV2; CDR3 length: 15; D gene: -; clone size: -; CDR3 protein: CASRSRGLAGMPQYF; CDR3 DNA: TGTGCCAGCAGATCAAGAGGTCTAGCAGGAATGCCCCAGTACTTC
J gene: TRBJ1-1; V gene: TRBV7-2; CDR3 length: 15; D gene: TRBD1; clone size: -; CDR3 protein: CASSLAAGGDTEAFF; CDR3 DNA: TGTGCCAGCAGCTTAGCCGCAGGGGGTGACACTGAAGCTTTCTTT
J gene: TRBJ2-1; V gene: TRBV14; CDR3 length: 10; D gene: -; clone size: -; CDR3 protein: CASSQRKQFF; CDR3 DNA: TGTGCCAGCAGCCAACGTAAGCAGTTCTTC
J gene: TRBJ2-5; V gene: TRBV18; CDR3 length: 14; D gene: -; clone size: few; CDR3 protein: CASSPAGARETQYF; CDR3 DNA: TGTGCCAGCTCACCTGCGGGGGCGCGGGAGACCCAGTACTTC
J gene: TRBJ2-1; V gene: TRBV6-9; CDR3 length: 13; D gene: -; clone size: -; CDR3 protein: CASSYKGNNEQFF; CDR3 DNA: TGTGCCAGCAGTTATAAGGGCAACAATGAGCAGTTCTTC
J gene: TRBJ2-3; V gene: TRBV9; CDR3 length: 16; D gene: TRBD2; clone size: -; CDR3 protein: CASSVSRELSTDTQYF; CDR3 DNA: TGTGCCAGCAGCGTATCGCGGGAGTTAAGCACAGATACGCAGTATTTT
J gene: TRBJ2-4; V gene: TRBV2; CDR3 length: 17; D gene: TRBD2; clone size: -; CDR3 protein: CASRPSGLAEAKNIQYF; CDR3 DNA: TGTGCCAGCCGCCCCTCGGGGCTAGCGGAAGCCAAAAACATTCAGTACTTC
J gene: TRBJ2-1; V gene: TRBV7-2; CDR3 length: 19; D gene: TRBD2; clone size: once; CDR3 protein: CASSPPRLAGQSSYNEQFF; CDR3 DNA: TGTGCCAGCAGCCCTCCCCGACTAGCGGGACAGAGCTCCTACAATGAGCAGTTCTTC
J gene: TRBJ1-5; V gene: TRBV19; CDR3 length: 17; D gene: TRBD1; clone size: many; CDR3 protein: CASSIGGQGYSNQPQHF; CDR3 DNA: TGTGCCAGTAGTATAGGCGGACAGGGTTATAGCAATCAGCCCCAGCATTTT
J gene: TRBJ1-1; V gene: TRBV6-1; CDR3 length: 12; D gene: -; clone size: -; CDR3 protein: CASSGWGTEAFF; CDR3 DNA: TGTGCCAGCAGCGGCTGGGGAACTGAAGCTTTCTTT
J gene: TRBJ2-1; V gene: TRBV25-1; CDR3 length: 15; D gene: -; clone size: -; CDR3 protein: CASSKGGFTYNEQFF; CDR3 DNA: TGTGCCAGCAGTAAAGGCGGGTTCACCTACAATGAGCAGTTCTTC
J gene: TRBJ2-2; V gene: TRBV7-3; CDR3 length: 16; D gene: -; clone size: -; CDR3 protein: CASSALDSSNTGELFF; CDR3 DNA: TGTGCCAGCAGCGCCTTGGACAGTTCGAACACCGGGGAGCTGTTTTTT
J gene: TRBJ2-4; V gene: TRBV4-1; CDR3 length: 17; D gene: TRBD1; clone size: -; CDR3 protein: CASSQVGTGEAKNIQYF; CDR3 DNA: TGCGCCAGCAGCCAAGTCGGGACAGGGGAAGCCAAAAACATTCAGTACTTC
J gene: TRBJ2-3; V gene: TRBV29-1; CDR3 length: 13; D gene: TRBD1; clone size: -; CDR3 protein: CSVDRAFTDTQYF; CDR3 DNA: TGCAGCGTGGACAGGGCCTTCACAGATACGCAGTATTTT
J gene: TRBJ2-7; V gene: TRBV4-1; CDR3 length: 15; D gene: TRBD1; clone size: -; CDR3 protein: CASSLRSGQVYEQYF; CDR3 DNA: TGCGCCAGCAGCCTTCGCTCGGGACAGGTCTACGAGCAGTACTTC
J gene: TRBJ2-2; V gene: TRBV7-3; CDR3 length: 15; D gene: TRBD2; clone size: -; CDR3 protein: CASSPGTSGGGELFF; CDR3 DNA: TGTGCCAGCAGCCCTGGGACTAGCGGGGGCGGGGAGCTGTTTTTT
J gene: TRBJ2-1; V gene: TRBV19; CDR3 length: 14; D gene: -; clone size: -; CDR3 protein: CASSIVGLSNEQFF; CDR3 DNA: TGTGCCAGTAGTATAGTTGGGCTAAGCAATGAGCAGTTCTTC
J gene: TRBJ1-1; V gene: TRBV10-3; CDR3 length: 12; D gene: -; clone size: -; CDR3 protein: CAIRSQGAEAFF; CDR3 DNA: TGTGCCATCAGGTCACAGGGCGCTGAAGCTTTCTTT
J gene: TRBJ2-1; V gene: TRBV7-8; CDR3 length: 15; D gene: TRBD2; clone size: many; CDR3 protein: CASSSLAGGGNEQFF; CDR3 DNA: TGTGCCAGCAGCTCACTAGCGGGAGGCGGCAATGAGCAGTTCTTC
J gene: TRBJ2-7; V gene: TRBV27; CDR3 length: 17; D gene: TRBD1; clone size: once; CDR3 protein: CASEGQGARPGSYEQYF; CDR3 DNA: TGTGCCAGCGAGGGACAGGGGGCGCGTCCGGGGTCCTACGAGCAGTACTTC
J gene: TRBJ2-2; V gene: TRBV30; CDR3 length: 14; D gene: TRBD2; clone size: -; CDR3 protein: CAWRIAGDTGELFF; CDR3 DNA: TGTGCCTGGCGAATAGCGGGAGACACCGGGGAGCTGTTTTTT
J gene: TRBJ2-3; V gene: TRBV7-3; CDR3 length: 15; D gene: -; clone size: -; CDR3 protein: CASSLSRLSTDTQYF; CDR3 DNA: TGTGCCAGCAGCTTAAGTCGACTAAGCACAGATACGCAGTATTTT
J gene: TRBJ2-7; V gene: TRBV30; CDR3 length: 12; D gene: -; clone size: -; CDR3 protein: CAWSVQGYEQYF; CDR3 DNA: TGTGCCTGGAGTGTACAGGGCTACGAGCAGTACTTC
J gene: TRBJ1-5; V gene: TRBV5-5; CDR3 length: 15; D gene: -; clone size: few; CDR3 protein: CASSFGGYSNQPQHF; CDR3 DNA: TGTGCCAGCAGCTTTGGGGGGTATAGCAATCAGCCCCAGCATTTT
J gene: TRBJ2-5; V gene: TRBV10-1; CDR3 length: 13; D gene: -; clone size: -; CDR3 protein: CASPPGVGETQYF; CDR3 DNA: TGCGCCAGCCCCCCGGGGGTGGGCGAGACCCAGTACTTC
J gene: TRBJ2-6; V gene: TRBV19; CDR3 length: 18; D gene: -; clone size: -; CDR3 protein: CASSIFRQVSSGANVLTF; CDR3 DNA: TGTGCCAGTAGTATTTTTCGACAGGTCTCGTCTGGGGCCAACGTCCTGACTTTC
J gene: TRBJ2-7; V gene: TRBV30; CDR3 length: 15; D gene: TRBD1; clone size: few; CDR3 protein: CAWAIGTGLSYEQYF; CDR3 DNA: TGTGCCTGGGCTATTGGGACAGGGCTCTCCTACGAGCAGTACTTC
J gene: TRBJ2-7; V gene: TRBV19; CDR3 length: 14; D gene: -; clone size: once; CDR3 protein: CASSKGTGIYEQYF; CDR3 DNA: TGTGCCAGTAGTAAAGGAACAGGGATCTACGAGCAGTACTTC
J gene: TRBJ2-5; V gene: TRBV27; CDR3 length: 10; D gene: -; clone size: once; CDR3 protein: CASSQETQYF; CDR3 DNA: TGTGCCAGCAGCCAAGAGACCCAGTACTTC
J gene: TRBJ1-2; V gene: TRBV6-1; CDR3 length: 16; D gene: -; clone size: -; CDR3 protein: CASSDLGHRGNYGYTF; CDR3 DNA: TGTGCCAGCAGTGACTTAGGACACCGAGGTAACTATGGCTACACCTTC
J gene: TRBJ2-1; V gene: TRBV27; CDR3 length: 16; D gene: -; clone size: -; CDR3 protein: CASSHGLRGSYNEQFF; CDR3 DNA: TGTGCCAGCAGTCACGGCTTAAGGGGCTCCTACAATGAGCAGTTCTTC